This TCR beta chain was recorded in a study of monozygotic twins with inflammatory bowel disease. As for this clonotype: As yet, its antigen is unknown.

General observations from the study: IBD patients showed reduced TCRbeta diversity (inverse Simpson) versus healthy co-twins. Among IBD patients, fewer clonotypes were shared with others than among healthy twins, especially with disease activity.

The study subjected TCRalpha and TCRbeta cDNA to two nested PCRs of 16 and 9 cycles. TCRdb reanalyzed the 5' RACE reads and collapses them to one entry per CDR3 protein, without DNA. This specimen shows about 160,000 distinct CDR3 sequences; the ten leading clones hold under 3.5%. Total RNA isolation used whole blood (no T cell sorting was performed). This CDR3 is 16 amino acids long. In germline, CDR1 is SGHTA, CDR2 FQGTGA. The sequenced sample was blood. V is TRBV7-3 and J is TRBJ2-1; TCRdb gives TRBD2 as the D gene, but with no DNA this cannot be confirmed. This clonotype was sampled from a human donor with ulcerative colitis or Crohn's disease, or a healthy co-twin of an affected twin (not recorded which). The chain's CDR3 is CASSQTSGRAKNEQFF.